Shown below are 2 T cell receptor beta chains from a single sample sequenced in a study of identical twins. TCRdb re-analysed the 5' RACE reads in MiXCR, keeping a single row per CDR3 protein. The repertoire consists of roughly 570,000 distinct CDR3 sequences, with around 9.6% occurring once and the leading ten covering around 3.1%. This sample was shared with a second study, whose subject was yellow fever vaccine responses in identical twins.

The source material was PBMCs. These receptors originate from a woman aged 18-29 years in good health.

The chain joins TRBV4-3 to TRBJ2-7; D is uncertain. The V gene's germline CDR1 is LGHNA and CDR2 YSLEER. The CDR3 runs 14 residues. Between the trimmed V and J ends, which lost 0 bases and 6 bases, there was a span of 12 bases. The CDR3 protein is CASSQDILGGEQYF. CDR3 bases: TGCGCCAGCAGCCAAGATATTTTAGGTGGCGAGCAGTACTTC.

In this sample, this clonotype turned up once. The J gene is TRBJ2-3, the V gene TRBV6-1; TRBD2 is a possible D gene (6 bases). The CDR3 covers 15 residues. Trimming pared 6 bases from V and 2 bases from J, leaving 15 bases between. Germline V lookup: CDR1 MNHNS, CDR2 SASEGT. CDR3 sequence (DNA): TGTGCCAGCAGCCCACTAGCAGCTCCCACAGATACGCAGTATTTT. This sequence encodes CASSPLAAPTDTQYF.